This T cell receptor beta chain was identified during a study of shared clonotypes between healthy human individuals. Overall study findings and caveats: Sampling covered nothing but blood. Tissue TCR repertoires likely differ from those found in blood. Naive CD4 clonotypes were shared across several donors at about 5.3%. Larger richness was generally estimated for naive than memory subsets.

On this clone: What it binds is not known.

Trimming removed 2 bases at V and 3 bases at J, with 12 bases between. This CDR3 has 15 amino acids. The germline CDR1 and CDR2 sequences are MDHEN and SYDVKM. This table comes from immunoSEQ multiplex PCR, and its TCRdb copy is limited to in-frame clones, with some not included. The table records over 100,000 clones, 55% to 70% of them present only once. The chain couples TRBV28 to TRBJ2-3; no definite D call. This TCR came from a woman younger than 45 in good health. The sample consisted of memory CD8+ T cells sorted from blood. Documented subset: CD45RO+ cells pooled with CCR7-negative TemRA cells. The CDR3 region has the DNA TGTGCCAGCAGTTTACGCCCCCCGTGGACAGATACGCAGTATTTT. It is translated as CASSLRPPWTDTQYF.